This passage covers 26 T cell receptor beta chains from one sample sequenced in a study of CD8 T cells in Susac syndrome. RNA amounts of 0.5 to 1 ug underwent reverse transcription with random hexamers. Each CDR3 protein gets one entry after TCRdb re-called the immunoSEQ multiplex PCR reads with MiXCR. The table has 180,000 or so distinct CDR3 sequences, around 94% seen once. The sample was CD4+ T cells from PBMCs. The receptors come from a human donor in good health.

The chain employs TRBV6-1 and TRBJ2-7; a weak D match, TRBD1 (6 bases). With 9 bases removed from V and 10 bases from J, the gap between germline ends came to 13 bases. Germline V gene data show CDR1 as MNHNS and CDR2 as SASEGT. The CDR3 has 10 amino acids. CDR3: CASRDTRQYF. The CDR3 nucleotides read TGTGCCAGTAGGGACACGCGACAGTACTTC.

The gene calls are TRBV4-2 and TRBJ1-5; D might be TRBD1 (6 bases). Per the germline V gene, CDR1 is LGHNA and CDR2 is YNFKEQ. This CDR3 is built from 14 residues. Trimming cost V 4 bases and J 1 base, with 8 bases left between them. In nucleotides, the CDR3 is TGTGCCAGCAGCCGCACAGGGAGCAATCAGCCCCAGCATTTT. Amino acids: CASSRTGSNQPQHF.

The J gene is TRBJ2-5, the V gene TRBV7-9, with 8 bases lining up with TRBD1. Germline loops: CDR1 SEHNR, CDR2 FQNEAQ (reference sequence). The CDR3 runs to 14 residues. J gave up 0 bases and V 5 bases, and 2 bases lay outside the gene matches. The CDR3 spells CASSATGDQETQYF. The CDR3 nucleotides read TGTGCCAGCAGCGCGACAGGGGACCAAGAGACCCAGTACTTC.

The chain uses TRBV20-1 and TRBJ2-2; 10 bases map to TRBD1. V lost 0 bases, J lost 5 bases, and 3 bases stayed unmatched. CDR3 size: 15 residues. Germline values: CDR1 DFQATT, CDR2 SNEGSKA (reference sequence). CDR3 DNA sequence: TGCAGTGCTAGAGAGGGACAGGGGAAGACCGGGGAGCTGTTTTTT. This codes for CSAREGQGKTGELFF.

The gene calls are TRBV7-2 and TRBJ2-7; the D gene is possibly TRBD2 (7 bases). The CDR3 loop spans 14 amino acids. The V gene's germline CDR1 is SGHTA and CDR2 FQGNSA. V lost 2 bases and J lost 6, with 14 bases in between. The CDR3 bases are TGTGCCAGCAGCTTATTCGGGGGGCCCTCCGAGCAGTACTTC. The encoded protein is CASSLFGGPSEQYF.

V is TRBV4-3 and J is TRBJ2-7; 7 bases line up with TRBD2. Germline loops: CDR1 LGHNA, CDR2 YSLEER. The CDR3 has 16 residues. The V and J ends lost 1 base and 0 bases, in that order; junction bases with no gene match: 6. CDR3 in DNA: TGCGCCAGCAGCCAAGCCGCCGGGGGGACCTCCTACGAGCAGTACTTC. It is translated as CASSQAAGGTSYEQYF.

The CDR3 nucleotides read TGTGCCAGCACTAGGGACAGAAACTATGGCTACACCTTC. This encodes CASTRDRNYGYTF. The rearrangement joins TRBV2 to TRBJ1-2; TRBD1 matches at 7 bases. Germline V gives CDR1 SNHLY, CDR2 FYNNEI. V was pared by 7 bases and J by 2 bases, with 4 bases of the junction left unmatched. The CDR3 length is 13 residues.

The V call is TRBV20-1, the J call TRBJ2-1; D gene ambiguous. Germline loops: CDR1 DFQATT, CDR2 SNEGSKA (reference sequence). The CDR3 consists of 12 residues. Trimming removed 7 bases at V and 7 bases at J, with 14 bases between. CDR3 nucleotide sequence: TGCAGTGTCCGCGAGGCCGGGAATGAGCAGTTCTTC. Protein sequence: CSVREAGNEQFF.

The gene calls are TRBV29-1 and TRBJ1-5; 12 bases match TRBD1. Germline lookup yields CDR1 SQVTM and CDR2 ANQGSEA. The CDR3 has 15 amino acids. V was pared by 6 bases and J by 6 bases, with 9 bases of the junction left unmatched. CDR3 DNA: TGCAGCGTCGTTACCGGGACAGGGGGCTTTCAGCCCCAGCATTTT. Protein sequence: CSVVTGTGGFQPQHF.

V is TRBV24-1 and J is TRBJ2-5; D is unclear. V lost 5 bases and J 4 bases, leaving 16 bases between the germline ends. Germline CDR1 is KGHDR and CDR2 is SFDVKD. This CDR3 comprises 15 residues. The CDR3 region has the DNA TGTGCCACCAGTGCCGGTCCCAAGAAAGGAGAGACCCAGTACTTC. It specifies CATSAGPKKGETQYF.

The rearrangement joins TRBV29-1 to TRBJ2-1, with 13 bases fitting TRBD2. This CDR3 spans 16 amino acids. Germline assignment: CDR1 SQVTM and CDR2 ANQGSEA. V trimming: 7 bases; J trimming: 2 bases; junction bases outside the gene matches: 8. The CDR3 spells CSAETSGGPPYNEQFF. As DNA, the CDR3 is TGCAGCGCCGAGACTAGCGGGGGGCCCCCCTACAATGAGCAGTTCTTC.

The V call is TRBV3-1, the J call TRBJ1-1; 9 nucleotides agree with TRBD1. The germline CDR1 and CDR2 sequences are LGHDT and YNNKEL (reference sequence). The CDR3 covers 13 residues. V gave up 1 base and J gave up 9 bases; unmatched junction bases: 3. DNA of the CDR3: TGTGCCAGCAGCCAAGTACAGGGGGCAAAAGCTTTCTTT. Translating gives CASSQVQGAKAFF.

This rearrangement joins TRBV28 to TRBJ2-1; D might be TRBD1 or TRBD2, each matching 5 bases. Germline values: CDR1 MDHEN, CDR2 SYDVKM. This CDR3 is built from 14 residues. V was clipped by 4 bases and J by 6 bases, with 13 bases between them. This chain's CDR3 is CASSSVAGSNEQFF. DNA of the CDR3: TGTGCCAGCAGTTCCGTGGCAGGGAGCAATGAGCAGTTCTTC.

Only one count was recorded for this clonotype. The rearrangement links TRBV20-1 to TRBJ2-7, with TRBD2 matching over 13 bases. The junction had 13 bases not matched to a gene; V was cut back by 4 bases and J by 4 bases. Germline V gene lookup returns CDR1 DFQATT and CDR2 SNEGSKA (reference sequence). The CDR3 has 17 residues. This CDR3 is CSATRTSGGHGVYEQYF. The DNA of the CDR3 is TGCAGTGCTACCAGGACTAGCGGGGGTCACGGGGTATACGAGCAGTACTTC.

The J gene is TRBJ2-1, the V gene TRBV20-1; 9 bases align to TRBD2. The CDR3 has 16 amino acids. Germline CDR1 DFQATT, CDR2 SNEGSKA (reference sequence). The V and J ends lost 3 bases and 0 bases, in that order; junction bases with no gene match: 6. The CDR3 sequence: CSARKTSGRSYNEQFF. The CDR3 DNA sequence: TGCAGTGCTAGGAAGACTAGCGGCCGCTCCTACAATGAGCAGTTCTTC.

This clonotype was observed a single time. The rearrangement joins TRBV28 to TRBJ1-2; TRBD1 agrees at 7 bases. With V trimmed by 6 bases and J by 8 bases, 18 bases remained unmatched. The CDR3 is 16 residues long. Germline values: CDR1 MDHEN, CDR2 SYDVKM. CDR3 DNA: TGTGCCAGCAGATCTTCCGGGACAGCCACCGAACGCGGCTACACCTTC. Translating it yields CASRSSGTATERGYTF.

The chain is built from TRBV9 and TRBJ1-2; D is perhaps TRBD1 (5 bases). CDR1 and CDR2 (germline): SGDLS, YYNGEE. The CDR3 contains 11 residues. V gave up 6 bases and J gave up 8 bases, with 11 bases separating them. CDR3 bases: TGTGCCAGCACTGGGGCGCACGGCTACACCTTC. Amino acids: CASTGAHGYTF.

The chain joins TRBV29-1 to TRBJ1-4; possible D gene TRBD1, 6 bases. This CDR3 is built from 12 residues. Germline V gives CDR1 SQVTM, CDR2 ANQGSEA. V lost 5 bases, J lost 6 bases, and 10 bases lay in between. CDR3 nucleotide sequence: TGCAGCGTTCATTCAGGGGATGAAAAACTGTTTTTT. Translated: CSVHSGDEKLFF. Full variable domain (missing parts from reference TRBV29-1 and TRBJ1-4): SAVISQKPSRDICQRGTSLTIQCQVDSQVTMMFWYRQQPGQSLTLIATANQGSEATYESGFVIDKFPISRPNLTFSTLTVSNMSPEDSSIYLCSVHSGDEKLFFGSGTQLSVL.

The sample holds one count of this clonotype. This sequence joins TRBV7-2 and TRBJ1-1; D is perhaps TRBD1 (5 bases). The CDR3 has 13 amino acids. CDR1 and CDR2 from the germline V gene are SGHTA and FQGNSA. The V end was cut by 4 bases, the J end by 3 bases, with 9 bases between. The CDR3 region is CASSSGRDTEAFF. The CDR3 bases are TGTGCCAGCAGCTCAGGGAGGGACACTGAAGCTTTCTTT.

This chain uses TRBV29-1 with TRBJ2-5; D possibly corresponds to TRBD1 (5 bases). Germline lookup yields CDR1 SQVTM and CDR2 ANQGSEA. V lost 2 bases, J lost 5 bases, and 9 bases lay in between. This CDR3 spans 12 amino acids. The CDR3: CSVESQEETQYF. The CDR3 DNA sequence: TGCAGCGTTGAATCACAGGAGGAGACCCAGTACTTC.

V usage is TRBV7-9 and J usage is TRBJ2-7; D is unresolved. CDR1 and CDR2 from the germline V gene are SEHNR and FQNEAQ (reference sequence). V lost 5 bases to trimming and J lost 2 bases, with 7 bases between them. This CDR3 has 12 amino acids. This CDR3 is CASSTTTYEQYF. As DNA, the CDR3 is TGTGCCAGCAGCACGACGACCTACGAGCAGTACTTC.

The chain has TRBV9 and TRBJ1-2; D may be TRBD1 (5 bases). CDR3 length equals 18 residues. Germline V gene lookup returns CDR1 SGDLS and CDR2 YYNGEE. Trimming removed 4 bases from V and 0 bases from J, with 22 bases in between. CDR3 nucleotide sequence: TGTGCCAGCAGCCCTTTTCCGGGACCATTCATCGCTAACTATGGCTACACCTTC. Encoded protein: CASSPFPGPFIANYGYTF.

This rearrangement joins TRBV12-3 or TRBV12-4 to TRBJ2-5, with D perhaps given as TRBD1 or TRBD2 (5 bases each). CDR3 length equals 14 residues. Trimming pared 5 bases from V and 1 base from J, leaving 11 bases between. For the CDR3, the DNA is TGTGCCAGCAGTACCCCCGGGACCCAAGAGACCCAGTACTTC. Translated: CASSTPGTQETQYF.

The V and J genes are TRBV20-1 and TRBJ2-1, with 9 bases that match TRBD2. The V and J ends lost 5 bases and 0 bases, in that order; junction bases with no gene match: 11. The CDR3 has 17 amino acids. The germline CDR1 and CDR2 sequences are DFQATT and SNEGSKA (reference sequence). In nucleotides, the CDR3 is TGCAGTGCTGGAGTTCTAGCGGGGATTAGCTCCTACAATGAGCAGTTCTTC. It is translated as CSAGVLAGISSYNEQFF.

The chain has TRBV4-3 and TRBJ2-7; TRBD2 might be the D (6 bases). Germline loops: CDR1 LGHNA, CDR2 YSLEER. The V end lost 2 bases, the J end lost 6 bases, and 14 bases lay between the germline ends. This CDR3 has 14 amino acids. CDR3 DNA: TGCGCCAGCAGCCAATCTAGTACTAGCTCCGAGCAGTACTTC. Encoded protein: CASSQSSTSSEQYF.

The chain couples TRBV4-1 to TRBJ2-4; D remains unclear. This CDR3 spans 14 amino acids. The germline V gene has CDR1 MGHRA and CDR2 YSYEKL. V was pared by 1 base and J by 1 base, with 5 bases between. The CDR3 spells CASSQAGAKNIQYF. CDR3 bases: TGCGCCAGCAGCCAAGCCGGGGCCAAAAACATTCAGTACTTC.